The sequence of this T cell receptor beta chain was determined in a study of a mutant IDH1 vaccine in newly diagnosed glioma. This CDR3 region has 13 residues. V lost 1 base to trimming and J lost 5 bases, with 9 bases between them. CDR1 is SGHTS, CDR2 YDEGEE, per germline. Specified time point: baseline, week 1 (first vaccination visit). Treatment of the sample: pre-vaccination baseline after standard-of-care therapy. The protocol was immunoSEQ multiplex PCR, while the TCRdb copy is restricted to in-frame clones and leaves out a portion. The data show some 90,000 clones, with more than 65% seen just once and around 5.2% held by the top ten.

The sequence was collected from a man in his forties or fifties with glioma. Some clones in this sample may be carry-over from other donors' samples. The chain joins TRBV5-8 to TRBJ1-2; D unresolved. Sequenced here: PBMCs, sampled from a glioma patient treated with radiotherapy, temozolomide or both. The CDR3 bases are TGTGCCAGCAGCTTGAGGGCAGTTTATGGCTACACCTTC. This codes for CASSLRAVYGYTF.